This T cell receptor beta chain was recorded in a study of blood T cell repertoires in COVID-19. Across the study: Whether acute or convalescent, the COVID-19 samples came from the United States, Italy and Spain.

As originally analysed: From reference gene primer amplification, estimates of nucleated cell counts were derived. Profiled with immunoSEQ multiplex PCR; TCRdb holds only in-frame clones, not every one. Clonal size and the V and J genes are those of that table, whereas D and trimming came from the DNA. The table lists a few hundred thousand clones, around 83% of them singletons, with 1.3% in the top ten. The count of this clone is one. Germline CDR1 and CDR2: KGHDR and SFDVKD. V was pared by 9 bases and J by 3 bases, with 7 bases between. This CDR3 spans 11 amino acids. Participant age was roughly 18 to 100 years, and participants resided in about two dozen US areas.

The receptor was derived from a woman aged 40-49 years with acute COVID-19. Sequenced input: PBMCs or T cells enriched from blood (not recorded which). The V and J genes are TRBV24-1 and TRBJ1-1; D call uncertain. CDR3 sequence: CATRRDTEAFF. The DNA of the CDR3 is TGTGCCACCCGGAGGGACACTGAAGCTTTCTTT.